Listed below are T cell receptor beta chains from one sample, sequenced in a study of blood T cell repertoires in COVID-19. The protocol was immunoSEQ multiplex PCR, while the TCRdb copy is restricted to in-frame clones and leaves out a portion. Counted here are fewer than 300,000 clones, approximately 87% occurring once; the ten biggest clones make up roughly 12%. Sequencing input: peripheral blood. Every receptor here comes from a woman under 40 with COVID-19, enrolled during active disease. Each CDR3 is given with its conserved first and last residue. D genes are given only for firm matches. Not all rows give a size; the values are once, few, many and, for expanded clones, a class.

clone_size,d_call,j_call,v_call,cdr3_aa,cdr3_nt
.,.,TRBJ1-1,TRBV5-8,CASSLPSGIDTEAFF,TGTGCCAGCAGCTTACCGTCAGGAATAGACACTGAAGCTTTCTTT
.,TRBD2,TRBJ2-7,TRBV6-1,CASSEQAGAFYEQYF,TGTGCCAGCAGTGAACAAGCGGGGGCCTTCTACGAGCAGTACTTC
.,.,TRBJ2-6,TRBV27,CASSFSGTGANVLTF,TGTGCCAGCAGTTTCTCAGGGACTGGGGCCAACGTCCTGACTTTC
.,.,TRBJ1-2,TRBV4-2,CASSQENPRGYYGYTF,TGTGCCAGCAGCCAAGAGAACCCTCGAGGCTACTATGGCTACACCTTC
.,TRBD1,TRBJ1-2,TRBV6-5,CASTRDRGGYGYTF,TGTGCCAGCACAAGGGACAGGGGGGGATATGGCTACACCTTC
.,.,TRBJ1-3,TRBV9,CASSATGSSGNTIYF,TGTGCCAGCAGCGCCACAGGGAGCTCTGGAAACACCATATATTTT
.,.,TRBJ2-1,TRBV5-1,CASSLQQGGHEQFF,TGCGCCAGCAGCTTGCAACAGGGCGGCCATGAGCAGTTCTTC
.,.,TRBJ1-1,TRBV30,CAWSVLSAAPRAFF,TGTGCCTGGAGTGTTCTGTCGGCGGCACCAAGAGCTTTCTTT
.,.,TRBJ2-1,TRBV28,CASSFIARYNEQFF,TGTGCCAGCAGTTTTATAGCGCGCTACAATGAGCAGTTCTTC
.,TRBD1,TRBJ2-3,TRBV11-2,CASSVTGKADTQYF,TGTGCCAGCAGCGTGACAGGGAAAGCTGACACGCAGTATTTT
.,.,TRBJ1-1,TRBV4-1,CASSQTVNTEAFF,TGCGCCAGCAGCCAGACTGTGAACACTGAAGCTTTCTTT
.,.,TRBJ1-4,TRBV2,CASSSGQGDEKLFF,TGTGCCAGCAGCTCGGGACAAGGGGATGAAAAACTGTTTTTT
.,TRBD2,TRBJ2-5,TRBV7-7,CASSLGTSGVFGAYQETQYF,TGTGCCAGCAGCTTGGGGACTAGCGGGGTTTTTGGGGCGTACCAAGAGACCCAGTACTTC
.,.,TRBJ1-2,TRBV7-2,CASSLGLAGRSYGYTF,TGTGCCAGCAGCTTAGGGTTGGCGGGAAGGAGCTATGGCTACACCTTC
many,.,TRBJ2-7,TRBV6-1,CASSDHRATSSYEQYF,TGTGCCAGCAGTGACCACAGGGCTACTAGCTCCTACGAGCAGTACTTC
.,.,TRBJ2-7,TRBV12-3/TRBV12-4,CASTQRGFYEQYF,TGTGCCAGCACTCAACGGGGGTTCTACGAGCAGTACTTC
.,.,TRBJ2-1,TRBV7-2,CASSLVRAGAAYNEQFF,TGTGCCAGCAGCTTAGTTAGGGCGGGGGCCGCCTACAATGAGCAGTTCTTC
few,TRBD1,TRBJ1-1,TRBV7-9,CASSSPVGQASRGEAFF,TGTGCCAGCAGCTCGCCCGTCGGACAGGCCTCTAGGGGGGAAGCTTTCTTT
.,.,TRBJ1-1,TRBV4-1,CASSHLGGLDTEAFF,TGCGCCAGCAGCCACCTGGGCGGGCTCGACACTGAAGCTTTCTTT
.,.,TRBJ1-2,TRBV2,CASSRRAGYGYTF,TGTGCCAGCAGTCGCAGGGCGGGGTATGGCTACACCTTC
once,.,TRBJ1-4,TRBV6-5,CASTPPGLGEKLFF,TGTGCCAGCACACCGCCGGGTCTTGGGGAAAAACTGTTTTTT
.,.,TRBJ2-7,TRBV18,CASSPRSSYEQYF,TGTGCCAGCTCACCAAGGAGTTCCTACGAGCAGTACTTC
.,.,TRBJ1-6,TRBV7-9,CASRAPSGSKSSYNSPLHF,TGTGCCAGCAGAGCACCGTCCGGGTCGAAAAGCTCCTATAATTCACCCCTCCACTTT
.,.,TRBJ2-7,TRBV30,CAWSRGSSAPYEQYF,TGTGCCTGGAGTAGGGGTAGCTCCGCCCCCTACGAGCAGTACTTC
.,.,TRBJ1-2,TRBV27,CASGPGSPYGYTF,TGTGCCAGCGGGCCAGGCTCACCCTATGGCTACACCTTC
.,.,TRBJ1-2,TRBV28,CASSLKPGLYGYTF,TGTGCCAGCAGTTTGAAACCAGGTTTATATGGCTACACCTTC
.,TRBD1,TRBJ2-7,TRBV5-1,CASSFGQGSYEQYF,TGCGCCAGCAGCTTCGGACAGGGCTCCTACGAGCAGTACTTC
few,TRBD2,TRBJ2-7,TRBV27,CASSWGGGANEQYF,TGTGCCAGCAGTTGGGGCGGGGGGGCCAACGAGCAGTACTTC
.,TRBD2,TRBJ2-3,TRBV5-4,CASSFKSGASTDTQYF,TGTGCCAGCAGCTTCAAGAGCGGGGCGTCCACAGATACGCAGTATTTT
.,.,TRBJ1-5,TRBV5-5,CASSLQGHQPQHF,TGTGCCAGCAGCTTACAGGGCCATCAGCCCCAGCATTTT
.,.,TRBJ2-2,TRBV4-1,CASSQEWGSTGELFF,TGCGCCAGCAGCCAAGAGTGGGGCAGCACCGGGGAGCTGTTTTTT
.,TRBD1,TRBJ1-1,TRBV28,CASSATGGTYGAFF,TGTGCCAGCAGTGCGACAGGGGGCACCTACGGAGCTTTCTTT
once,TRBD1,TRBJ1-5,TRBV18,CASSPLEGGRQPQHF,TGTGCCAGCTCACCCCTAGAAGGGGGCCGACAGCCCCAGCATTTT
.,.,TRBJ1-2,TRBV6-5,CATQGMGGYTF,TGTGCCACCCAGGGAATGGGTGGCTACACCTTC
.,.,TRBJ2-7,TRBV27,CASSPDRSGREQYF,TGTGCCAGCAGTCCCGACAGGTCAGGCCGGGAGCAGTACTTC
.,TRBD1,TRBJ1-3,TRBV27,CASSAGTVYGNTIYF,TGTGCCAGCAGCGCAGGGACAGTTTATGGAAACACCATATATTTT
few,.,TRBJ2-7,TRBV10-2,CASRGGGGPLKQYF,TGCGCCAGCAGAGGAGGGGGCGGGCCACTTAAGCAGTACTTC
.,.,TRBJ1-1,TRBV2,CASSAQEDTEAFF,TGTGCCAGCAGTGCTCAGGAGGACACTGAAGCTTTCTTT